This T cell receptor beta chain was captured by sequencing in a study of T cells in Graves' hyperthyroidism and ophthalmopathy. Whole-study findings and limits: Researchers found most expanded thyroid clonotypes above 0.001 in blood as well. Through a model of 13 V-J features, ophthalmopathy was separated from stable hyperthyroidism.

V shed 6 bases and J shed 7 bases, with 15 bases lying between them. Germline lookup yields CDR1 MDHEN and CDR2 SYDVKM. This CDR3 region has 13 residues. Template material for amplifying TCR beta CDR3 regions consisted of RNA transcripts. The HTBI primer set was used in a first-round RT-PCR of the TCR CDR3. TCRdb itself ran the multiplex PCR reads through MiXCR, one entry per CDR3 protein. The data hold about 420,000 distinct CDR3 sequences, with 15% to 19% observed a single time. Comment on this clonotype: Antigen unknown.

This rearrangement joins TRBV28 to TRBJ1-2; D might be TRBD1 (6 bases). The clonotype originates from a woman between 18 and 29 years old with Graves' hyperthyroidism. Sample: blood. In DNA form, the CDR3 reads TGTGCCAGCAGCCCCCCCCCGGGGGCTGGCTACACCTTC. It translates to CASSPPPGAGYTF.